Following are 18 T cell receptor beta chains from one sample sequenced in a study of HIV-infected patients and healthy controls. Via MiXCR, TCRdb re-called the 5' RACE reads, giving one row per CDR3 protein. The data show about 67,000 distinct CDR3 sequences, roughly 16% seen once. What was sequenced was CD4+ T cells from blood. These TCRs come from a human donor in good health.

This clonotype has more than one count but fewer than ten. CDR3 DNA: TGTGCCAGCAGCAGCTGGGGATCCTACAATGAGCAGTTCTTC. Its translation is CASSSWGSYNEQFF. The rearrangement uses TRBV6-5 and TRBJ2-1; no definite D call. This CDR3 contains 14 residues. From germline, CDR1 is MNHEY and CDR2 SVGAGI. Trimming stripped 6 bases from V and 1 base from J, with 10 bases between.

The chain is built from TRBV7-2 and TRBJ2-1, with TRBD1 identical over 7 bases. The junction had 6 bases not matched to a gene; V was cut back by 5 bases and J by 5 bases. There are 14 residues in the CDR3. Germline V gene lookup returns CDR1 SGHTA and CDR2 FQGNSA. CDR3 sequence (DNA): TGTGCCAGCAGCCGGGGACAGTCTAACAATGAGCAGTTCTTC. This gives the protein CASSRGQSNNEQFF.

This clonotype came up a few times. This rearrangement joins TRBV7-2 to TRBJ2-5; TRBD1 or TRBD2 may be the D gene (5 bases each). Per germline, CDR1 SGHTA and CDR2 FQGNSA. Deletions cut 1 base from V and 5 bases from J, with 20 bases between. This CDR3 region has 17 residues. CDR3 sequence: CASSLVPGPPRGETQYF. CDR3 DNA: TGTGCCAGCAGCTTAGTACCGGGACCACCTCGTGGGGAGACCCAGTACTTC.

The gene calls are TRBV20-1 and TRBJ2-1, with TRBD2 identical over 12 bases. With V trimmed by 3 bases and J by 0 bases, 21 bases remained unmatched. This CDR3 has 22 amino acids. Germline CDR1 DFQATT, CDR2 SNEGSKA (reference sequence). CDR3 bases: TGCAGTGCTAGCAAAGGGACTAGCGGGTTCGAATACCCCAGCAGCTCCTACAATGAGCAGTTCTTC. Translating gives CSASKGTSGFEYPSSSYNEQFF.

V and J are TRBV18 and TRBJ2-5; possible D gene TRBD1, 6 bases. Trimming left V 6 bases short and J 5 bases short, with 25 bases between. The CDR3 runs 17 residues. Germline lookup yields CDR1 KGHSH and CDR2 LQKENI. The CDR3 is CASSQANIQGHLETQYF. As DNA, the CDR3 is TGTGCCAGCTCCCAAGCCAACATCCAGGGGCACCTCGAGACCCAGTACTTC.

V is TRBV5-1 and J is TRBJ1-2; D might be TRBD1 (5 bases). This CDR3 is built from 15 residues. V lost 4 bases to trimming and J lost 0 bases, with 13 bases between them. The germline V gene has CDR1 SGHRS and CDR2 YFSETQ. CDR3 nucleotide sequence: TGCGCCAGCAGCAGCGCAGGGCTTGCTAACTATGGCTACACCTTC. It is translated as CASSSAGLANYGYTF.

The DNA for the CDR3 is TGTGCCAGCAGTCCCGGGGCTAGCGGAGCCTACGAGCAGTACTTC. Residues: CASSPGASGAYEQYF. The chain links TRBV25-1 to TRBJ2-7, with 7 bases aligning to TRBD2. The CDR3 is 15 residues long. Germline values: CDR1 MGHDK, CDR2 SYGVNS. The V and J ends lost 5 bases and 2 bases, in that order; junction bases with no gene match: 9.

To note about this clonotype: One junction end disagrees with the germline gene, perhaps due to a read error. The genes are TRBV14 and TRBJ1-4; D is perhaps TRBD1 (6 bases). The CDR3 spans 16 residues. Germline CDR1 and CDR2: SGHDN and FVKESK. CDR3 DNA: TGTGCCAGCAGCCAGCACTCCGGGACAACCAATGAAAAACTGTTTTTT. It translates to CASSQHSGTTNEKLFF.

The sample holds many counts of this clonotype. The gene calls are TRBV20-1 and TRBJ1-1; D is perhaps TRBD1 (5 bases). The CDR3 runs to 14 residues. Per the germline V gene, CDR1 is DFQATT and CDR2 is SNEGSKA (reference sequence). The germline V and J ends were trimmed by 3 bases and 0 bases, with 11 bases remaining between them. The chain's CDR3 is CSASSGGLNTEAFF. DNA for the CDR3: TGCAGTGCTAGCTCGGGGGGACTGAACACTGAAGCTTTCTTT.

This clonotype was counted many times. The chain employs TRBV7-9 and TRBJ1-1; 8 bases map to TRBD1. There are 17 residues in the CDR3. Germline V lookup: CDR1 SEHNR, CDR2 FQNEAQ (reference sequence). The J segment lost 3 bases and the V segment lost 1 base, leaving 10 bases of the junction unmatched. The CDR3 here is CASSLGGLQDRDTEAFF. CDR3 nucleotides: TGTGCCAGCAGCTTAGGGGGACTGCAGGACAGGGACACTGAAGCTTTCTTT.

The V gene is TRBV7-3, the J gene TRBJ1-1, with TRBD1 matching 9 bases. The CDR3 totals 13 residues. Germline loops: CDR1 SGHTA, CDR2 FQGTGA. V shed 5 bases and J 4 bases; nucleotides not matched to a gene: 2. CDR3 in DNA: TGTGCCAGCAGCCCGACAGGGGGCACTGAAGCTTTCTTT. This encodes CASSPTGGTEAFF.

This clonotype has only a few counts. The V gene is TRBV7-2, the J gene TRBJ1-2; D is undetermined. Between the trimmed V and J ends, which lost 0 bases and 8 bases, there was a span of 13 bases. The CDR3 contains 14 residues. Germline V gene data show CDR1 as SGHTA and CDR2 as FQGNSA. In DNA, the CDR3 is TGTGCCAGCAGCTTAGCGGGCGGGGTAGACGGCTACACCTTC. Translation: CASSLAGGVDGYTF.

The gene calls are TRBV3-1 and TRBJ2-2; D is unresolved. V lost 1 base, J lost 4 bases, and 7 bases lay in between. This CDR3 spans 14 amino acids. Germline V gives CDR1 LGHDT, CDR2 YNNKEL (reference sequence). For the CDR3, the DNA is TGTGCCAGCAGCCAAGGTAGACTCACCGGGGAGCTGTTTTTT. This encodes CASSQGRLTGELFF.

This clonotype was seen only a few times. The rearrangement uses TRBV7-9 and TRBJ2-7; no definite D call. The CDR3 is made up of 12 amino acids. The ends were cut back, 5 bases at V and 2 bases at J, with 7 bases in the middle. CDR1 and CDR2 (germline): SEHNR, FQNEAQ (reference sequence). CDR3: CASSRVAYEQYF. DNA of the CDR3: TGTGCCAGCAGCCGGGTAGCCTACGAGCAGTACTTC.

This clonotype was detected a few times. The chain has TRBV9 and TRBJ1-6, with a tentative D call TRBD1 (5 bases). CDR3 size: 14 residues. The V gene lost 4 bases and the J gene lost 7 bases, with 12 bases spanning the gap. CDR1 is SGDLS and CDR2 is YYNGEE in the germline V gene. CDR3 region: CASSSRQQNSPLHF. The CDR3 region has the DNA TGTGCCAGCAGCTCTCGACAGCAAAATTCACCCCTCCACTTT.

This chain joins TRBV2 and TRBJ2-3; D might be TRBD1 (5 bases). The CDR3 is made up of 14 amino acids. Germline assignment: CDR1 SNHLY and CDR2 FYNNEI. V lost 6 bases and J lost 2, with 12 bases in between. The CDR3 loop is CASRQQAFTDTQYF. The CDR3 nucleotides are TGTGCCAGCAGACAACAGGCTTTCACAGATACGCAGTATTTT.

This chain links TRBV29-1 with TRBJ1-4; a possible D gene is TRBD1 (5 bases). From germline, CDR1 is SQVTM and CDR2 ANQGSEA. V was clipped by 6 bases and J by 0 bases, with 11 bases between them. This CDR3 has 14 residues. The CDR3 loop is CSVGGPSTNEKLFF. The CDR3 DNA is TGCAGCGTCGGGGGACCATCAACTAATGAAAAACTGTTTTTT.

This clonotype turned up a few times. The chain uses TRBV7-9 and TRBJ2-3; 10 bases align to TRBD1. CDR1 SEHNR and CDR2 FQNEAQ come from the germline V gene (reference sequence). There are 15 residues in the CDR3. V dropped 5 bases and J dropped 5; count of bases not matched to a gene: 7. CDR3 sequence (DNA): TGTGCCAGCAGCACCGGGACAGGGGTTTTAGATACGCAGTATTTT. Translation gives CASSTGTGVLDTQYF. Full variable domain (remainder filled in from reference TRBV7-9 and TRBJ2-3): DTGVSQNPRHKITKRGQNVTFRCDPISEHNRLYWYRQTLGQGPEFLTYFQNEAQLEKSRLLSDRFSAERPKGSFSTLEIQRTEQGDSAMYLCASSTGTGVLDTQYFGPGTRLTVL.